This TCR beta chain was captured by sequencing in a study of memory CD4+ T cells and cytomegalovirus serostatus. For the study at large: Donors were healthy Belgian adults, several CMV seropositive and some 24 seronegative.

Study observations and caveats: A US-trained random forest predicted CMV serostatus with median AUC roughly 0.91. Each of approximately 73 CMV-associated TCRbeta sequences occurred in one to five individuals.

Single viable CD3+CD4+CD8-CD45RO+ cells were sorted as the memory CD4+ T cells. Serostatus was set by detecting CMV pp150, pp28, p38, p52 IgG. TCRdb's copy holds only in-frame clones and misses some; the assay was immunoSEQ multiplex PCR. The top ten hold around 3.6% of the sample, which has about 92,000 clones, 80% seen once. V was cut by 6 bases and J by 2 bases, with 14 bases left in between. Per the germline V gene, CDR1 is MNHEY and CDR2 is SVGAGI. The CDR3 spans 14 residues. Details on this clone: The antigen is not known.

The chain is built from TRBV6-5 and TRBJ2-7; D possibly corresponds to TRBD1 (5 bases). This clonotype was sampled from an adult in good health and CMV-seropositive. The source material was memory CD4+ T cells from blood. The CDR3 sequence: CASSSPDRTYEQYF. In DNA form, the CDR3 reads TGTGCCAGCAGCTCCCCCGACAGAACCTACGAGCAGTACTTC.